This T cell receptor (beta chain) emerged from a study of blood T cell repertoires in COVID-19. Background on the study: Sites in the United States, Italy and Spain provided acute and convalescent COVID-19 samples. T cells, B-cell-depleted T cells, or PBMCs supplied cDNA or gDNA.

In the study's own analysis: Nucleated cell number was recorded as an estimate derived from reference gene primer amplification. Clones were read by immunoSEQ multiplex PCR, and TCRdb kept only the in-frame ones, dropping some. That table furnishes V, J and clone size, whereas the DNA furnished D and trimming. The sample has 120,000 to 150,000 clones, more than 75% seen once. V was cut by 4 bases and J by 0 bases, with 10 bases left in between. Germline V lookup: CDR1 MNHEY, CDR2 SVGEGT. This CDR3 region has 15 residues. This sequence joins TRBV6-2 or TRBV6-3 and TRBJ1-3, with D tentatively TRBD1 (5 bases). Material for sequencing was peripheral blood. This clonotype was obtained from a woman aged 35 to 49 with acute or convalescent COVID-19. CDR3 DNA: TGTGCCAGCAGTTCCACCAGGGTCTCTGGAAACACCATATATTTT. Its translation: CASSSTRVSGNTIYF.